The 2 T cell receptor beta chains below were found in one sample sequenced in a study of Ad26.COV2.S vaccination and SARS-CoV-2 variants. The assay was immunoSEQ multiplex PCR, and TCRdb's table has in-frame clones only and misses some. The sample lists about 400,000 clones, 83% occurring once. The treatment was: roughly 18 received Ad26.COV2.S at low or high dose, single or two shots; roughly five received placebo; per-sample allocation not given. Following the first vaccine or placebo injection, samples were taken on day 63. The source was peripheral blood, collected in a trial of Ad26.COV2.S vaccine versus placebo. The source is a person aged 18-65 years who received the Ad26.COV2.S COVID-19 vaccine or a placebo.

The chain links TRBV3-1 (or the pseudogene TRBV3-2) to TRBJ2-1; D ambiguous. Trimming removed 7 bases from V and 6 bases from J, with 19 bases in between. The germline V gene encodes CDR1 LGHDT and CDR2 YNNKEL (reference sequence). The CDR3 covers 15 residues. The CDR3 DNA follows: TGTGCCAGCACCCCGAGAAGGAAAATGGTCAATGAGCAGTTCTTC. It encodes CASTPRRKMVNEQFF.

This chain joins TRBV11-2 and TRBJ1-3, with D perhaps TRBD1 (5 bases). This CDR3 is 19 amino acids long. Trimming removed 2 bases at V and 0 bases at J, with 20 bases between. Germline V gene sequence: CDR1 SGHAT, CDR2 FQNNGV. The DNA for the CDR3 is TGTGCCAGCAGCTTACGTCATCGGCAGGGAAGCCCCTCTGGAAACACCATATATTTT. Residues: CASSLRHRQGSPSGNTIYF.